These T cell receptor beta chains were read from a single sample in a study of regulatory T cells in long-lasting Graves disease. MiXCR, run by TCRdb on the multiplex PCR reads, gives a single entry per CDR3 protein. Seen here are 550,000 to 650,000 distinct CDR3 sequences, about 16% observed once, and the top ten hold about 12%. These data were likewise used in another study, on T cells in Graves' hyperthyroidism and ophthalmopathy.

The sequences come from peripheral blood mononuclear cells (PBMCs), collected at new diagnosis, from a patient treated with antithyroid drugs. The source is a man aged 18 to 29 with Graves disease. Both conserved end residues are part of each CDR3. A D gene is named only where the DNA matches it firmly. Size is stated for part of the rows, as once, few or many counts, or as a class when the clone is expanded.

>.|TRBV25-1|TRBJ2-1|.
TGTGCCAGCAGTGAATGGTACGATGAGCAGTTCTTC
CASSEWYDEQFF
>many|TRBV6-1|TRBJ2-1|TRBD1
TGTGCCAGCAGTCTTCTCCGGACAGGGGGCTCCAATGAGCAGTTCTTC
CASSLLRTGGSNEQFF
>few|TRBV4-1|TRBJ2-5|.
TGCGCCAGCAGCCCCGGGACCGCGCGGGAGACCCAGTACTTC
CASSPGTARETQYF
>.|TRBV10-3|TRBJ2-6|TRBD1
TGTGCCATCAGTGAGGGGGACAGGAGCTCTGGGGCCAACGTCCTGACTTTC
CAISEGDRSSGANVLTF
>many|TRBV30|TRBJ2-7|.
TGTGCCTGGAGTTGGGGGGCCTACGAGCAGTACTTC
CAWSWGAYEQYF
>.|TRBV5-1|TRBJ2-7|.
TGCGCCAGCAGCTTGGGGGGAGCATACAGTGGCTCCTACGAGCAGTACTTC
CASSLGGAYSGSYEQYF
>many|TRBV2|TRBJ1-2|.
TGTGCCAGCAGTGGAGAAGGGAACTATGGCTACACCTTC
CASSGEGNYGYTF
>.|TRBV4-1|TRBJ1-4|.
TGCGCCAGCAGCCAAGCGACAGTAACAACTAATGAAAAACTGTTTTTT
CASSQATVTTNEKLFF
>.|TRBV19|TRBJ2-5|.
TGTGCCAGTAGTTCAGCCGGGGGAGGAGAGACCCAGTACTTC
CASSSAGGGETQYF
>many|TRBV10-3|TRBJ1-1|.
TGTGCCATCAGTGAGAGTCTTGCAGGGCAGGACACTGAAGCTTTCTTT
CAISESLAGQDTEAFF
>many|TRBV6-2/TRBV6-3|TRBJ2-1|.
TGTGCCAGCAGTTACGGGTATGAGCAGTTCTTC
CASSYGYEQFF
>many|TRBV7-9|TRBJ2-5|TRBD2
TGTGCCAGCAGCTCCCCCAGCGGGAGGGCCTGGGAGACCCAGTACTTC
CASSSPSGRAWETQYF
>.|TRBV5-1|TRBJ2-2|TRBD2
TGCGCCAGCAGCAGAGACCCTAGCGGAACGAACACCGGGGAGCTGTTTTTT
CASSRDPSGTNTGELFF
>.|TRBV5-4|TRBJ2-7|TRBD1
TGTGCCAGCAGCACGGGACAGGTCAGGTTAGACGAGCAGTACTTC
CASSTGQVRLDEQYF
>.|TRBV11-3|TRBJ2-1|TRBD1
TGTGCCAGCAGCTCTGAACAGGGGGCCACCTACAATGAGCAGTTCTTC
CASSSEQGATYNEQFF
>few|TRBV5-1|TRBJ2-7|TRBD2
TGCGCCAGCAGCCCCTCGGCGGGAGGAGGCGCCTACGAGCAGTACTTC
CASSPSAGGGAYEQYF
>few|TRBV11-3|TRBJ2-7|.
TGTGCCAGCAGCCAGGGGAGCACCTACGAGCAGTACTTC
CASSQGSTYEQYF
>many|TRBV12-3/TRBV12-4|TRBJ2-5|.
TGTGCCAGCAGTCGAAACCAGGGAGGAGAGACCCAGTACTTC
CASSRNQGGETQYF
>many|TRBV7-8|TRBJ2-7|.
TGTGCCAGCAATCGGTCCTGGCGGAACTACGAGCAGTACTTC
CASNRSWRNYEQYF
>few|TRBV7-9|TRBJ2-5|TRBD2
TGTGCCAGCGGACTGAGGCCGGGGGGAAAAGAGACCCGGTACTTC
CASGLRPGGKETRYF
>.|TRBV5-4|TRBJ2-1|.
TGTGCCAGCAGCTTGGCCATCGGTGTCCGGCGGGCAGGAGGTGAGCAGTTCTTC
CASSLAIGVRRAGGEQFF
>.|TRBV13|TRBJ2-1|.
TGTGCCAGCAGCTCCCCCCATGGGTTCAATGAGCAGTTCTTC
CASSSPHGFNEQFF
>.|TRBV5-1|TRBJ1-1|TRBD1
TGCGCCAGCAGCTTAGACAGGGGTAGGGCGAACACTGAAGCTTTCTTT
CASSLDRGRANTEAFF
>many|TRBV5-1|TRBJ2-3|TRBD2
TGCGCCAGCAGAGGAACTAGCGGTGGGGGCGCAGATACGCAGTATTTT
CASRGTSGGGADTQYF
>many|TRBV20-1|TRBJ2-7|TRBD1
TGCAGTGCCGGCCTGGGACAGGGTGGGAACGAGCAGTACTTC
CSAGLGQGGNEQYF
>few|TRBV12-3/TRBV12-4|TRBJ2-7|TRBD1
TGTGCCAGCAGTTTAGGGGACAGGAGTTTCTACGAGCAGTACTTC
CASSLGDRSFYEQYF
>few|TRBV5-1|TRBJ1-3|.
TGCGCCAGCAGCTCGGGACCCTCTGGAAACACCATATATTTT
CASSSGPSGNTIYF
>.|TRBV13|TRBJ2-3|TRBD2
TGTGCCAGCAGCGGTAGCGGGAGAATCGGGAGGGTTACGCAGTATTTT
CASSGSGRIGRVTQYF
>.|TRBV5-4|TRBJ2-1|TRBD2
TGTGCCAGCAGCCGGACTAGCGCTGATGAGCAGTTCTTC
CASSRTSADEQFF
>many|TRBV30|TRBJ2-1|TRBD2
TGTGCCTGGACGGGCGGGAGGATCTCCTACAATGAGCAGTTCTTC
CAWTGGRISYNEQFF
>many|TRBV28|TRBJ2-2|.
TGTGCCAGCAGTTTAAGTCCGAACACCGGGGAGCTGTTTTTT
CASSLSPNTGELFF